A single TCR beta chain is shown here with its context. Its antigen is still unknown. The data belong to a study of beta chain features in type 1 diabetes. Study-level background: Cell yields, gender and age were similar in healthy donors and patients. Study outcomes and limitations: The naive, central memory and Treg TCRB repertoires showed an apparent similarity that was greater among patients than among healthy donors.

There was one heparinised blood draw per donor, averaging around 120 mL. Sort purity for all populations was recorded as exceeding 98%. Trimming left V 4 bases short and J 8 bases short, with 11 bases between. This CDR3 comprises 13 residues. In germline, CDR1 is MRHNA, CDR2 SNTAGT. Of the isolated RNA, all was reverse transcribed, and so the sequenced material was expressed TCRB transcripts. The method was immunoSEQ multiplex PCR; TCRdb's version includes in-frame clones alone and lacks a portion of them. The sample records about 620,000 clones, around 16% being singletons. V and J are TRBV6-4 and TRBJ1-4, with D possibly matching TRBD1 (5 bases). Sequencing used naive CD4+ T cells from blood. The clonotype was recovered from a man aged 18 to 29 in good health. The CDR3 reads CASSVDRGEKLFF. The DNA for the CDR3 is TGTGCCAGCAGTGTTGACCGGGGGGAAAAACTGTTTTTT.